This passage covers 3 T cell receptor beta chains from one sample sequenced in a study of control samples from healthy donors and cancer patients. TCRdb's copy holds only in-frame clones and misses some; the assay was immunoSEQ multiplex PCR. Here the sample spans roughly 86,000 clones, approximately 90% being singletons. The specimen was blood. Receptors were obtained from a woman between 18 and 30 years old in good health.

The CDR3 protein is CASSPIRAVEAFF. The CDR3 DNA is TGTGCCAGCAGCCCAATTCGGGCAGTTGAAGCTTTCTTT. The chain uses TRBV9 and TRBJ1-1; D is unresolved. Germline CDR1 reads SGDLS; CDR2 reads YYNGEE. V was clipped by 4 bases and J by 7 bases, with 14 bases between them. The CDR3 contains 13 residues.

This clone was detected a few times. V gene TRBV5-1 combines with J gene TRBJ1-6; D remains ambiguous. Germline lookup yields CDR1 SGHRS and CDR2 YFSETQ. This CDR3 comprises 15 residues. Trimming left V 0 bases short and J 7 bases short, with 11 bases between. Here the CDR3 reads CASSLEQIQNSPLHF. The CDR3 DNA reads TGCGCCAGCAGCTTGGAGCAGATACAAAATTCACCCCTCCACTTT.

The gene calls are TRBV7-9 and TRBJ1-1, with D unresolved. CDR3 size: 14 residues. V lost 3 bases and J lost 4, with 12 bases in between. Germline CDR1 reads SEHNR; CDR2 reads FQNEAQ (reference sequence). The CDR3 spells CASSFVKGVTEAFF. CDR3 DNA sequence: TGTGCCAGCAGCTTTGTGAAGGGAGTCACTGAAGCTTTCTTT.